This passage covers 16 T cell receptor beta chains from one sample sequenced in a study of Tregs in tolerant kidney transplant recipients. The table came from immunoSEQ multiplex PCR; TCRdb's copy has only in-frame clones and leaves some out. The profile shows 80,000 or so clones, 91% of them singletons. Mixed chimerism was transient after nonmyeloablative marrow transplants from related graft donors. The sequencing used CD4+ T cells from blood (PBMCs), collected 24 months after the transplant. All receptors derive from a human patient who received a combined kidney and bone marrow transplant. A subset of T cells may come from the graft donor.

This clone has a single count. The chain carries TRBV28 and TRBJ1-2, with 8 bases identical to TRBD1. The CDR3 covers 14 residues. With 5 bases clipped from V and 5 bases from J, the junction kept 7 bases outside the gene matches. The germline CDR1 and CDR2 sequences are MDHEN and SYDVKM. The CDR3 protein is CASSRLDRGYGYTF. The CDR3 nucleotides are TGTGCCAGCAGTCGCCTCGACAGGGGATATGGCTACACCTTC.

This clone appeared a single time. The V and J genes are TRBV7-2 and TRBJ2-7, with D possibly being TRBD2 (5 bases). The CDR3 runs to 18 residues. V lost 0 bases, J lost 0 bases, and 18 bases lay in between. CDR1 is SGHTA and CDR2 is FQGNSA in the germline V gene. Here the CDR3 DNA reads TGTGCCAGCAGCTTAGCCTCTGCTCGGGCGGGCCTCTCCTACGAGCAGTACTTC. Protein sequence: CASSLASARAGLSYEQYF.

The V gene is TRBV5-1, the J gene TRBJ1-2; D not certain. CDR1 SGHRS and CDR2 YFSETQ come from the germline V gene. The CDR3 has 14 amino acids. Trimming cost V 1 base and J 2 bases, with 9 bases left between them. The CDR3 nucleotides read TGCGCCAGCAGCTTGACAACACCGAACTATGGCTACACCTTC. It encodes CASSLTTPNYGYTF. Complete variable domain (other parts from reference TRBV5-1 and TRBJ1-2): KAGVTQTPRYLIKTRGQQVTLSCSPISGHRSVSWYQQTPGQGLQFLFEYFSETQRNKGNFPGRFSGRQFSNSRSEMNVSTLELGDSALYLCASSLTTPNYGYTFGSGTRLTVV.

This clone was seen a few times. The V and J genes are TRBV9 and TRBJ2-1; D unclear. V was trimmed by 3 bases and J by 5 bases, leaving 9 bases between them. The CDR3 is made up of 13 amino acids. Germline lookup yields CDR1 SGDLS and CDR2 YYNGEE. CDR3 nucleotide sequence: TGTGCCAGCAGCGAAAGCCCTGACAATGAGCAGTTCTTC. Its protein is CASSESPDNEQFF.

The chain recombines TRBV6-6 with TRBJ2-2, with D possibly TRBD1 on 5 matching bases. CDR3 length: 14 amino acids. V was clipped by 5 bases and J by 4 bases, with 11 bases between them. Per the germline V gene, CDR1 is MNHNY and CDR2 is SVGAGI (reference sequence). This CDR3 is CASSIQGSTGELFF. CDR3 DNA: TGTGCCAGCAGTATTCAGGGTAGCACCGGGGAGCTGTTTTTT.

CDR3 bases: TGTGCCTGGAGTGTACTCGGGGGGCGCGACGCCGGGGAGCTGTTTTTT. It codes for CAWSVLGGRDAGELFF. The rearrangement joins TRBV30 to TRBJ2-2, with TRBD2 as a possible D gene (7 bases). Between the trimmed V and J ends, which lost 0 bases and 6 bases, there was a span of 17 bases. Germline V CDR1 and CDR2: GTSNPN, SVGIG (reference sequence). The CDR3 contains 16 residues.

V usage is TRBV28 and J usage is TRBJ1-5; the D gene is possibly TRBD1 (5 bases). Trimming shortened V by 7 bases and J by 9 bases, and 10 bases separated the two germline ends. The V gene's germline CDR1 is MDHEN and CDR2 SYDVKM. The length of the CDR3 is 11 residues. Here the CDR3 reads CASTGRGPQHF. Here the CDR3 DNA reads TGTGCCAGCACCGGGAGGGGGCCCCAGCATTTT.

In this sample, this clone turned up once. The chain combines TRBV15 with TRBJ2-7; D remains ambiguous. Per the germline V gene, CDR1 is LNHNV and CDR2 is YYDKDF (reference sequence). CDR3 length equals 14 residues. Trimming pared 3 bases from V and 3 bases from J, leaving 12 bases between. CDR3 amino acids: CATSRDISRYEQYF. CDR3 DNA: TGTGCCACCAGCAGGGATATTAGCCGCTACGAGCAGTACTTC.

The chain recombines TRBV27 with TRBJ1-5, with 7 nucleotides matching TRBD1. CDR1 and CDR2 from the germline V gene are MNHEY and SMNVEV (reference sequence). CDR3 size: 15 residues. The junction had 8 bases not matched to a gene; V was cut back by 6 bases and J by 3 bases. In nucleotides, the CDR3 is TGTGCCAGCAGGGCGAGGGGACAGATCAATCAGCCCCAGCATTTT. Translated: CASRARGQINQPQHF.

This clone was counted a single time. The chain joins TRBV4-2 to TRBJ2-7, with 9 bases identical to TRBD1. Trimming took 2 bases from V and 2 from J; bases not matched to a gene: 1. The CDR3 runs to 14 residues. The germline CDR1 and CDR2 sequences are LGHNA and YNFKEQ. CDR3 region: CASSQRDRAYEQYF. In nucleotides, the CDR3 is TGTGCCAGCAGCCAAAGGGACAGGGCCTACGAGCAGTACTTC.

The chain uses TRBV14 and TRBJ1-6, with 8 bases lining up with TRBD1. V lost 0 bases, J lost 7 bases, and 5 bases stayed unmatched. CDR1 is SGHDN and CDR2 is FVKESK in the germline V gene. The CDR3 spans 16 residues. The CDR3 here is CASSQDQTGVNSPLHF. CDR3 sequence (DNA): TGTGCCAGCAGCCAAGACCAGACAGGGGTCAATTCACCCCTCCACTTT.

The CDR3 protein is CASSTIRGEAGQYF. As DNA, the CDR3 is TGTGCCAGCAGTACAATCCGGGGGGAGGCTGGGCAGTACTTC. The chain employs TRBV7-2 and TRBJ2-7; 7 bases align to TRBD2. The CDR3 is 14 amino acids. Looked up from germline, CDR1 is SGHTA and CDR2 is FQGNSA. V was clipped by 6 bases and J by 9 bases; unmatched bases: 14.

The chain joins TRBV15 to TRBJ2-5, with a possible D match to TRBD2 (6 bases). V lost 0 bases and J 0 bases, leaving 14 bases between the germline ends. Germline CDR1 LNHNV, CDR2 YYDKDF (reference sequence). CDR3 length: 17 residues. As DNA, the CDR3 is TGTGCCACCAGCAGAGAGGGGGGAAGCTCGTACCAAGAGACCCAGTACTTC. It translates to CATSREGGSSYQETQYF. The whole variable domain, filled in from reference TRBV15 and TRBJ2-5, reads DAMVIQNPRYQVTQFGKPVTLSCSQTLNHNVMYWYQQKSSQAPKLLFHYYDKDFNNEADTPDNFQSRRPNTSFCFLDIRSPGLGDTAMYLCATSREGGSSYQETQYFGPGTRLLVL.

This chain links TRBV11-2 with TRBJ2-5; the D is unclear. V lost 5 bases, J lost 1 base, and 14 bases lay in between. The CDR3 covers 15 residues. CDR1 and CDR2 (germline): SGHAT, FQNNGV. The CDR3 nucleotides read TGTGCCAGCAGCGCATCTAGAAGAGCCCAAGAGACCCAGTACTTC. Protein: CASSASRRAQETQYF.

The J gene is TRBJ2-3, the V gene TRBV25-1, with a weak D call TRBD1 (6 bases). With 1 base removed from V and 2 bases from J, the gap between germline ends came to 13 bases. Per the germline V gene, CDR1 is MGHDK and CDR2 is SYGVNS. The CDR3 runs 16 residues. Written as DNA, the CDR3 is TGTGCCAGCAGTGAATCCGGAGGACAGTCCACAGATACGCAGTATTTT. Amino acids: CASSESGGQSTDTQYF.

In nucleotides, the CDR3 is TGTGCCAGCAGCTCTTGGACAGGGATTATAAACACCATATATTTT. Its protein product is CASSSWTGIINTIYF. This chain joins TRBV11-2 and TRBJ1-3; 8 nucleotides agree with TRBD1. V lost 4 bases to trimming and J lost 6 bases; unmatched junction nucleotides: 8. Germline V CDR1 and CDR2: SGHAT, FQNNGV. CDR3 size: 15 residues.